This TCR beta chain was recorded in a study of CD8+CD57+ T cells in acquired aplastic anemia. Germline lookup yields CDR1 SEHNR and CDR2 FQNEAQ (reference sequence). There are 14 residues in the CDR3. V was cut by 1 base and J by 6 bases, with 10 bases left in between. Genomic DNA served as template for TCR beta VDJ and CDR3 profiling. A single record per CDR3 protein comes from TCRdb applying MiXCR to the reads. The table has roughly 50,000 distinct CDR3 sequences, about 78% seen once. Study-wide findings and caveats: It was found that nearly 30 CD8+ CDR3 sequences were shared between patients and controls.

The table lists this clonotype with many counts. The antigen remains undetermined. The chain has TRBV7-9 and TRBJ2-1; D is ambiguous. Material: sorted CD4+, CD8+, or CD8+CD57+ T cells (not recorded which) from PBMCs. The sequence came from a human donor in good health, serving as a control. In nucleotides, the CDR3 is TGTGCCAGCAGCTTAGTGTTAGGTCGCAATGAGCAGTTCTTC. Translation gives CASSLVLGRNEQFF. Combining the CDR3 with reference TRBV7-9 and TRBJ2-1 gives the whole variable domain DTGVSQNPRHKITKRGQNVTFRCDPISEHNRLYWYRQTLGQGPEFLTYFQNEAQLEKSRLLSDRFSAERPKGSFSTLEIQRTEQGDSAMYLCASSLVLGRNEQFFGPGTRLTVL.